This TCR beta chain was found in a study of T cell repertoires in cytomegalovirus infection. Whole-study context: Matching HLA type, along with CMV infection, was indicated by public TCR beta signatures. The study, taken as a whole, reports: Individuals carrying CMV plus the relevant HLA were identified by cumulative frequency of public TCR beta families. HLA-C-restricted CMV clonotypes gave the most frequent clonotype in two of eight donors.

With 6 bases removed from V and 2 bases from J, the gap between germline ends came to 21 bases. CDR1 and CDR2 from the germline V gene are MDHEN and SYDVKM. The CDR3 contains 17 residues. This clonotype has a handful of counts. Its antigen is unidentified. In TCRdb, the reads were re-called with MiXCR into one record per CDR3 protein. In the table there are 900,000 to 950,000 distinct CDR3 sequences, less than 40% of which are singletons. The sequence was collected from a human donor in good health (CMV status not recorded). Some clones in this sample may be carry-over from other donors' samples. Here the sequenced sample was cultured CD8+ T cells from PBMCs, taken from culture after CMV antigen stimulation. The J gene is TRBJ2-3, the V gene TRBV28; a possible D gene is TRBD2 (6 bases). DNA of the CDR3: TGTGCCAGCAGCCCCATGAGGAGGGAATGGTTCACAGATACGCAGTATTTT. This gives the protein CASSPMRREWFTDTQYF. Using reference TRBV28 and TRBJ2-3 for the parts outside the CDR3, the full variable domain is DVKVTQSSRYLVKRTGEKVFLECVQDMDHENMFWYRQDPGLGLRLIYFSYDVKMKEKGDIPEGYSVSREKKERFSLILESASTNQTSMYLCASSPMRREWFTDTQYFGPGTRLTVL.